The rows below give T cell receptor beta chains drawn from one sample of a study of metastatic and nonmetastatic thyroid tumors. TCRdb called clones again from the PCR reads with MiXCR. The data show about 27,000 clones, approximately 13% seen once. Material: blood. These receptors originate from a female donor with papillary thyroid cancer or a benign thyroid nodule (not recorded which). Some clones in this sample may be carry-over from other donors' samples. Each CDR3 is given with its conserved first and last residue. Each record gives: clone size, D gene, J gene, V gene, CDR3 DNA, CDR3 protein. The D gene is left open where the match is weak. Clone size, where shown, is once, few, many, or a class for clones that have expanded.

clone_size: many
d_call: TRBD1
j_call: TRBJ1-1
v_call: TRBV3-1
cdr3_nt: TGTGCCAGCAGCCCCCGGGACAGGAACTCTGAAGCTTTCTTT
cdr3_aa: CASSPRDRNSEAFF

clone_size: -
d_call: -
j_call: TRBJ2-3
v_call: TRBV11-2
cdr3_nt: TGTGCCAGCAGACAGGGAGGAACAGATACGCAGTATTTT
cdr3_aa: CASRQGGTDTQYF

clone_size: many
d_call: -
j_call: TRBJ2-7
v_call: TRBV5-1
cdr3_nt: TGCGCCAGCAGCCCGGGGACCCTATACGAGCAGTACTTC
cdr3_aa: CASSPGTLYEQYF

clone_size: -
d_call: -
j_call: TRBJ2-1
v_call: TRBV4-1
cdr3_nt: TGCGCCAGCAGCCAAGATTTTCCAGCGCCGGGTGTGCAGTTCTTC
cdr3_aa: CASSQDFPAPGVQFF

clone_size: many
d_call: -
j_call: TRBJ1-2
v_call: TRBV12-3/TRBV12-4
cdr3_nt: TGTGCCAGCAACCCCCGGGGAAGGGGACATGGCTACACCTTC
cdr3_aa: CASNPRGRGHGYTF

clone_size: many
d_call: -
j_call: TRBJ2-3
v_call: TRBV11-3
cdr3_nt: TGTGCCAGCAGCTTAGGAGGGGTCGGTCCTAGCACAGATACGCAGTATTTT
cdr3_aa: CASSLGGVGPSTDTQYF

clone_size: -
d_call: TRBD1
j_call: TRBJ2-1
v_call: TRBV6-4
cdr3_nt: TGTGCCAGCAGCGCCGGGACAGGGAATTACAATGAGCAGTTCTTC
cdr3_aa: CASSAGTGNYNEQFF

clone_size: medium-sized
d_call: -
j_call: TRBJ2-2
v_call: TRBV6-1
cdr3_nt: TGTGCCAGCAGGTTCAGCCCCGGGGAGCTGTTTTTT
cdr3_aa: CASRFSPGELFF

clone_size: many
d_call: -
j_call: TRBJ1-1
v_call: TRBV27
cdr3_nt: TGTGCCAGCAGTTTTTCGGGGGGGCTGAACACTGAAGCTTTCTTT
cdr3_aa: CASSFSGGLNTEAFF

clone_size: many
d_call: -
j_call: TRBJ2-1
v_call: TRBV4-3
cdr3_nt: TGCGCCAGCAGCCTTCTTGGCCGGGGTAGCTCCTACAATGAGCAGTTCTTC
cdr3_aa: CASSLLGRGSSYNEQFF

clone_size: -
d_call: TRBD1
j_call: TRBJ1-5
v_call: TRBV5-1
cdr3_nt: TGCGCCAGCAGCCCCGGGACAGGGGGTAATCAGCCCCAGCATTTT
cdr3_aa: CASSPGTGGNQPQHF

clone_size: many
d_call: -
j_call: TRBJ1-1
v_call: TRBV6-1
cdr3_nt: TGTGCCAGCAGGCTTCGAGGTGAAGCTTTCTTT
cdr3_aa: CASRLRGEAFF

clone_size: many
d_call: -
j_call: TRBJ2-1
v_call: TRBV7-9
cdr3_nt: TGTGCCAGCAGCCACTCCGCCGGGACCCTCGGCTACAATGAGCAGTTCTTC
cdr3_aa: CASSHSAGTLGYNEQFF

clone_size: -
d_call: -
j_call: TRBJ1-6
v_call: TRBV7-8
cdr3_nt: TGTGCCAGCAGCTTATCATTACAGGGAGATTCACCCCTCCACTTT
cdr3_aa: CASSLSLQGDSPLHF

clone_size: many
d_call: -
j_call: TRBJ1-1
v_call: TRBV29-1
cdr3_nt: TGCAGCGTTGATTACCGGGGCAGAAACACTGAAGCTTTCTTT
cdr3_aa: CSVDYRGRNTEAFF

clone_size: many
d_call: TRBD2
j_call: TRBJ2-1
v_call: TRBV28
cdr3_nt: TGTGCCACCACTAGCGGGAGGTATGAGCAGTTCTTC
cdr3_aa: CATTSGRYEQFF

clone_size: many
d_call: -
j_call: TRBJ1-1
v_call: TRBV7-3
cdr3_nt: TGTGCCAGCAGCTCCGCCGACAGGAAGGGTGAAGCTTTCTTT
cdr3_aa: CASSSADRKGEAFF

clone_size: many
d_call: TRBD1
j_call: TRBJ2-3
v_call: TRBV24-1
cdr3_nt: TGTGCCACCAGTGATCCAGGGGGCCAGACCCGCACAGATACGCAGTATTTT
cdr3_aa: CATSDPGGQTRTDTQYF

clone_size: many
d_call: -
j_call: TRBJ1-1
v_call: TRBV12-3/TRBV12-4
cdr3_nt: TGTGCCAGCAGTTTTGGGGGACCCACTGAAGCTTTCTTT
cdr3_aa: CASSFGGPTEAFF

clone_size: many
d_call: TRBD1
j_call: TRBJ2-7
v_call: TRBV19
cdr3_nt: TGTGCCAGTTCGAGGACAGGGGGCACCGACGAGCAGTACTTC
cdr3_aa: CASSRTGGTDEQYF

clone_size: many
d_call: -
j_call: TRBJ1-1
v_call: TRBV29-1
cdr3_nt: TGCAGCGTTGTCCACGCCAGGGAGACTGAAGCTTTCTTT
cdr3_aa: CSVVHARETEAFF

clone_size: -
d_call: -
j_call: TRBJ2-2
v_call: TRBV6-5
cdr3_nt: TGTGCCAGCAGTTTGACAACGGTCGGGGAGCTGTTTTTT
cdr3_aa: CASSLTTVGELFF

clone_size: many
d_call: -
j_call: TRBJ1-5
v_call: TRBV2
cdr3_nt: TGTGCCAGCAACATAAACGGGGGAAATCAGCCCCAGCATTTT
cdr3_aa: CASNINGGNQPQHF

clone_size: many
d_call: -
j_call: TRBJ1-4
v_call: TRBV12-3/TRBV12-4
cdr3_nt: TGTGCCAGCAGCCGGGGGGAAATCGCGGGAAAACTGTTTTTT
cdr3_aa: CASSRGEIAGKLFF